This TCR beta chain appears in the sequencing data of a study of T cell responses to AZD1222 COVID-19 vaccine. Repertoires were generated with immunoSEQ multiplex PCR, while TCRdb's copy carries only in-frame clones and drops some. The repertoire consists of more than 85,000 clones, with about 88% occurring once and the leading ten covering about two fifths. Study outcomes and limitations: In a largely white British group with more females than males, clonal diversity was possibly underestimated. As reported, nearly half of all spike-specific TCRs target variant regions that are unmutated.

Germline V gene sequence: CDR1 KGHDR, CDR2 SFDVKD. Trimming took 5 bases from V and 3 from J; bases not matched to a gene: 8. The CDR3 runs 16 residues. With respect to this clone: Its antigen is as yet unknown.

The rearrangement uses TRBV24-1 and TRBJ2-7; 11 bases are shared with TRBD1. This material consisted of peripheral blood, taken 28 days after the second AZD1222 dose. The source of this sequence is an adult who received the AZD1222 COVID-19 vaccine. CDR3 residues: CATSALGTGGFYEQYF. In DNA, the CDR3 is TGTGCCACCAGTGCCTTGGGGACAGGGGGTTTCTACGAGCAGTACTTC.